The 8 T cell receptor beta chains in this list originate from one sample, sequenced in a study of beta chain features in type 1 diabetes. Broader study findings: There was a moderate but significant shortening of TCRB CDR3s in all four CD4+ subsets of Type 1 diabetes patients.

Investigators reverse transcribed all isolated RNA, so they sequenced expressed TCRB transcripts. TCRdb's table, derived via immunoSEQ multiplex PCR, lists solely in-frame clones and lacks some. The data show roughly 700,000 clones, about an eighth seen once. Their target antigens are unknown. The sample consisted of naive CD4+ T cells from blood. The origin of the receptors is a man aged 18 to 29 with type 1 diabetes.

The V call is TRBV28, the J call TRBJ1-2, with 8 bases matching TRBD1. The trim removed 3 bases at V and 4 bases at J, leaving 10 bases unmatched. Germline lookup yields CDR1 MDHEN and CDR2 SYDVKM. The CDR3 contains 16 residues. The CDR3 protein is CASSFLDRGASYGYTF. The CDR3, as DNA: TGTGCCAGCAGTTTTCTTGACAGGGGAGCAAGCTATGGCTACACCTTC.

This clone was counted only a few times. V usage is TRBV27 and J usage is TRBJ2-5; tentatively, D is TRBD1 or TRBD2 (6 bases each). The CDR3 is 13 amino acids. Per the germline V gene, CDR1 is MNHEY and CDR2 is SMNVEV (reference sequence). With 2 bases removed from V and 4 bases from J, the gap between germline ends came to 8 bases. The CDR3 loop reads CASSLGGPETQYF. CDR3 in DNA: TGTGCCAGCAGTTTAGGGGGGCCAGAGACCCAGTACTTC.

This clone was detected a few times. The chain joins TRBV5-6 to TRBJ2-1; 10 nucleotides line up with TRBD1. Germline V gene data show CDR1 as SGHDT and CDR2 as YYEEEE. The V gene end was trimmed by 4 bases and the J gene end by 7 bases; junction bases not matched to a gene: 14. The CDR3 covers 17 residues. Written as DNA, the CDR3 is TGTGCCAGCAGCCCCTTGAGTAGGGACAGGGGATTGAATGAGCAGTTCTTC. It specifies CASSPLSRDRGLNEQFF.

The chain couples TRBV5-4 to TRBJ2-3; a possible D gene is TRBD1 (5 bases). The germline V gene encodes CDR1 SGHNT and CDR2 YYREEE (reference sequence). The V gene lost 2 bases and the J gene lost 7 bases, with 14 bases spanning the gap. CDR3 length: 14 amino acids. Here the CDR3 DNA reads TGTGCCAGCAGCTTCCAACAGGTCCCAAATACGCAGTATTTT. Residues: CASSFQQVPNTQYF. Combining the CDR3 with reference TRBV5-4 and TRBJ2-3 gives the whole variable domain ETGVTQSPTHLIKTRGQQVTLRCSSQSGHNTVSWYQQALGQGPQFIFQYYREEENGRGNFPPRFSGLQFPNYSSELNVNALELDDSALYLCASSFQQVPNTQYFGPGTRLTVL.

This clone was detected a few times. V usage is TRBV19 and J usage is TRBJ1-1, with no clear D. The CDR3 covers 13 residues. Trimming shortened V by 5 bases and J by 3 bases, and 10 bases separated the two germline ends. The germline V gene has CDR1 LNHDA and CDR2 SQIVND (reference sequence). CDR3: CASSSRLDTEAFF. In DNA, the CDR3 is TGTGCCAGTAGTTCCCGACTGGACACTGAAGCTTTCTTT.

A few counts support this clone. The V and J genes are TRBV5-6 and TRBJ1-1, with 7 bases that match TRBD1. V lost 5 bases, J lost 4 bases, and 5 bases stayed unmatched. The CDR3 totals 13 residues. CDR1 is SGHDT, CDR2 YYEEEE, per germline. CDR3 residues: CASSRQGSTEAFF. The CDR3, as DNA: TGTGCCAGCAGTCGACAGGGATCCACTGAAGCTTTCTTT.

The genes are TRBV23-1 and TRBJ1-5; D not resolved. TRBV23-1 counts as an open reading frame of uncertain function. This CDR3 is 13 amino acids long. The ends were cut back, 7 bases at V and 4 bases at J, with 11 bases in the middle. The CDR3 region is CASTLGVNQPQHF. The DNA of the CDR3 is TGCGCCAGCACCCTTGGCGTGAATCAGCCCCAGCATTTT.

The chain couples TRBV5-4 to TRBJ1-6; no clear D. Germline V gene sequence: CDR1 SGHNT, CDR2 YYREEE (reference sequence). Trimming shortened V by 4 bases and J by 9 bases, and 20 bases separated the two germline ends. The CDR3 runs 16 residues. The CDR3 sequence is CASSGGTEGSGSPLHF. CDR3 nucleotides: TGTGCCAGCAGCGGTGGAACGGAGGGTTCGGGTTCACCCCTCCACTTT.